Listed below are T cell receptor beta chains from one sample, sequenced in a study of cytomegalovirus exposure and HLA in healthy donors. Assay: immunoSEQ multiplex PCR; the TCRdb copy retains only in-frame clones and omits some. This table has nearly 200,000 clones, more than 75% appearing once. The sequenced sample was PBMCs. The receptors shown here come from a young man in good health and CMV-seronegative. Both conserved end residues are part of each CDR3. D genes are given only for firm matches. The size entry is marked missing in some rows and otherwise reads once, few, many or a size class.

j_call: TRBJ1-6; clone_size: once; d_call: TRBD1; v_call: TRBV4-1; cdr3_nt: TGCGCCAGCAGCCAAGATCTGACAGGGCCTATGAATTCACCCCTCCACTTT; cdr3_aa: CASSQDLTGPMNSPLHF
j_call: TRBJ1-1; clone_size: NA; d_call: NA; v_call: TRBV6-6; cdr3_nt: TGTGCCAGCAGTTATGGCGGCGGTAACACTGAAGCTTTCTTT; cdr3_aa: CASSYGGGNTEAFF
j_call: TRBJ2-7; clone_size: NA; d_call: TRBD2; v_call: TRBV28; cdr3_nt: TGTGCCAGCAGCCCCCAAAGGGGACTAGCTGGCTACGAGCAGTACTTC; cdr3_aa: CASSPQRGLAGYEQYF
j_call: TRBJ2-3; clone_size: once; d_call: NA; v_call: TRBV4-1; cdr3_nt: TGCGCCAGCAGCCAAGGTGTCTACTCTAGCACAGATACGCAGTATTTT; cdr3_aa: CASSQGVYSSTDTQYF
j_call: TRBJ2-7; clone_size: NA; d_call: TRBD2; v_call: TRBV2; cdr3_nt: TGTGCCAGCAGACCCGGGGGGTCCTACGAGCAGTACTTC; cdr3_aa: CASRPGGSYEQYF
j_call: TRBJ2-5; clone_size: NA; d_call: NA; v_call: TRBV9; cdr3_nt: TGTGCCAGCAGCGTAGGACCTTCGGCAGCGCAAGAGACCCAGTACTTC; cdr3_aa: CASSVGPSAAQETQYF
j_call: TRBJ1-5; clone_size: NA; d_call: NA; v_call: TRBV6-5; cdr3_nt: TGTGCCAGCAGTTACGGACAGTTTCTGGGGGCCCAGCATTTT; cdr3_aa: CASSYGQFLGAQHF
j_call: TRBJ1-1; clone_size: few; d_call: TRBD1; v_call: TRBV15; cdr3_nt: TGTGCCACCAGCAGATCCACAGGGGTGAACACTGAAGCTTTCTTT; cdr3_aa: CATSRSTGVNTEAFF
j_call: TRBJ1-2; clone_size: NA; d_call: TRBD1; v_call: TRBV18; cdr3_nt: TGTGCCAGCTCACCACCGCGGGACAGGGGGCAGGCTAACTATGGCTACACCTTC; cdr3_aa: CASSPPRDRGQANYGYTF
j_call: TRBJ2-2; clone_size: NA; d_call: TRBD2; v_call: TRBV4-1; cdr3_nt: TGCGCCAGCAGCCCCTCAGCAGGCGGGAGTGTCGGGGAGCTGTTTTTT; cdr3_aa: CASSPSAGGSVGELFF
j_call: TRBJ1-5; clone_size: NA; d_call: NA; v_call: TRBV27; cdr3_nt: TGTGCCAGCAGTTTCGTGCGGAATCAGCCCCAGCATTTT; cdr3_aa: CASSFVRNQPQHF
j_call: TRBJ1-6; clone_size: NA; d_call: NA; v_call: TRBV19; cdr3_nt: TGTGCCAGTAGTATTTTCGGAGTTTCACCCCTCCACTTT; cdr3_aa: CASSIFGVSPLHF